This T cell receptor beta chain was documented in a study of control samples from healthy donors and cancer patients. Assay used: immunoSEQ multiplex PCR; TCRdb lists only in-frame clones, some missing. This sample yields approximately 100,000 clones, of which 85% to 90% are seen a single time; 7.8% belongs to the top ten. Germline CDR1 reads SGHRS; CDR2 reads YFSETQ. There are 13 residues in the CDR3. V was pared by 4 bases and J by 5 bases, with 6 bases of the junction left unmatched. The receptor was isolated from a man aged 30 to 45 in good health. This chain connects TRBV5-1 to TRBJ2-7; 7 positions agree with TRBD1. The sequenced sample consisted of blood. The CDR3 is CASSVLTGDEQYF. CDR3 DNA sequence: TGCGCCAGCAGCGTCCTTACAGGGGACGAGCAGTACTTC.